This is a list of T cell receptor beta chains from one sample in a study of T cell repertoires in cytomegalovirus infection. The antigens for these receptors are not known. In TCRdb, the reads were re-called with MiXCR into one record per CDR3 protein. The sample yields hundreds of thousands of distinct CDR3 sequences, about 31% seen once. Sequences were derived from cultured CD8+ T cells from PBMCs, sampled from culture after CMV antigen stimulation. All receptors derive from a human donor in good health (CMV status not recorded). Some clones in this sample may be carry-over from other donors' samples. The CDR3 runs from the conserved cysteine through the conserved F or W.

v_gene	j_gene	CDR3aa
TRBV7-9	TRBJ1-6	CASGGEASNSPLHF
TRBV4-3	TRBJ1-6	CASSQESGGVWNSPLHF
TRBV7-8	TRBJ2-3	CASSLDSYSGAADTQYF
TRBV12-3/TRBV12-4	TRBJ1-1	CASSIPPGSNTEAFF
TRBV7-9	TRBJ2-5	CASSSRVIGEETQYF
TRBV19	TRBJ1-1	CASSTQGRVTTEAFF
TRBV12-3/TRBV12-4	TRBJ2-1	CASTDRVYNNEQFF
TRBV28	TRBJ2-5	CASSFSGSETQYF
TRBV7-9	TRBJ1-1	CASSRTGEANTEAFF
TRBV11-2	TRBJ1-6	CASSPTQSRNSPLHF
TRBV7-9	TRBJ2-4	CASSLEEGAKNIQYF
TRBV6-5	TRBJ2-2	CATKNTGELFF
TRBV14	TRBJ2-7	CASSLTGQVTYEQYF
TRBV10-3	TRBJ1-6	CAISELGQSNSPLHF